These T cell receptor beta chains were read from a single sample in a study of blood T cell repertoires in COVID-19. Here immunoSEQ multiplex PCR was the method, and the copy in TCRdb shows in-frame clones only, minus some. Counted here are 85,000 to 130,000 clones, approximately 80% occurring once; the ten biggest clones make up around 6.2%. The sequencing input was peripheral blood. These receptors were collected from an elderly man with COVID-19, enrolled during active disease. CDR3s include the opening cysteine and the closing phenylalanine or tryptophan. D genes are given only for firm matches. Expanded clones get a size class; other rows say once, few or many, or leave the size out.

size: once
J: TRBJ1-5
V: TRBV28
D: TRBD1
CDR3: CASSSTGVGNQPQHF
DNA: TGTGCCAGCAGTTCCACAGGGGTTGGAAATCAGCCCCAGCATTTT

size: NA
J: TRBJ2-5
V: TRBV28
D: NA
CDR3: CASSLERGGKETQYF
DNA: TGTGCCAGCAGTTTAGAACGGGGAGGAAAAGAGACCCAGTACTTC

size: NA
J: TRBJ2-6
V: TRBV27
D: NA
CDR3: CASGRFSGANVLTF
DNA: TGTGCCAGCGGCCGATTCTCTGGGGCCAACGTCCTGACTTTC

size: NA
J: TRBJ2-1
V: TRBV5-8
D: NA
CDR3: CASSHALWAPFNEQFF
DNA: TGTGCCAGCAGCCACGCCCTCTGGGCCCCGTTCAATGAGCAGTTCTTC

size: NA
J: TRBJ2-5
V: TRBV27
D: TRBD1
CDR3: CASRQGAEETQYF
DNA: TGTGCCAGCCGACAGGGGGCGGAGGAGACCCAGTACTTC

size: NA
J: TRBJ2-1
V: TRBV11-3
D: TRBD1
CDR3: CASSRDSSYNEQFF
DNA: TGTGCCAGCAGCCGGGACAGTTCCTACAATGAGCAGTTCTTC

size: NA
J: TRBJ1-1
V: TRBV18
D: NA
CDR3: CASSQTITGRDTEAFF
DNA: TGTGCCAGCTCACAAACAATAACCGGGCGGGACACTGAAGCTTTCTTT

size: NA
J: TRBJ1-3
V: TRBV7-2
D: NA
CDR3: CASSLQGISGNTIYF
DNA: TGTGCCAGCAGCTTACAGGGAATCTCTGGAAACACCATATATTTT

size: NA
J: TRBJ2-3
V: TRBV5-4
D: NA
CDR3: CASSETRDTDTQYF
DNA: TGTGCCAGCAGCGAGACTAGGGACACAGATACGCAGTATTTT

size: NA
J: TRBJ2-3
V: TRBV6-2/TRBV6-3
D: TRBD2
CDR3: CASSDGTSGSGDTQYF
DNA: TGTGCCAGCAGTGACGGGACTAGCGGGAGCGGAGATACGCAGTATTTT

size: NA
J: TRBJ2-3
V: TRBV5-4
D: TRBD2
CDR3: CASSPGLAGRTDTQYF
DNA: TGTGCCAGCAGCCCGGGACTAGCGGGACGCACAGATACGCAGTATTTT

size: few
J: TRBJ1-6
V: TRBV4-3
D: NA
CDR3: CASSQEGGMGSPLHF
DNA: TGCGCCAGCAGCCAAGAGGGGGGAATGGGTTCACCCCTCCACTTT

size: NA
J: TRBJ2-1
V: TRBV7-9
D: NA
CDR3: CASSRHEAGLYNEQFF
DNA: TGTGCCAGCAGCAGACATGAGGCGGGATTATACAATGAGCAGTTCTTC

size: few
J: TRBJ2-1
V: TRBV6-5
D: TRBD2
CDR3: CASSPSGSSYNEQFF
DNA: TGTGCCAGCAGTCCTAGCGGGAGCTCCTACAATGAGCAGTTCTTC

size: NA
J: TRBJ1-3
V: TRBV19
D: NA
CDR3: CASSTLNSGNTIYF
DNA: TGTGCCAGTAGCACTCTTAACTCTGGAAACACCATATATTTT

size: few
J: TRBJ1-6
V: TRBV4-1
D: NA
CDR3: CASSQDRGTLSLHF
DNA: TGCGCCAGCAGCCAAGACAGGGGAACTCTGTCCCTCCACTTT